This T cell receptor beta chain is drawn from a study of Ad26.COV2.S vaccination and SARS-CoV-2 variants. On the study more broadly: Donor allocation was to the COV1001 Ad26.COV2.S trial arm.

TCRdb's copy holds only in-frame clones and misses some; the assay was immunoSEQ multiplex PCR. The data show about 280,000 clones, about 87% seen once. Sample treatment: some 20 received Ad26.COV2.S at low or high dose, single or two shots; about 5 received placebo; per-sample allocation not given. Sample collection was performed on day 63 after the first vaccine or placebo injection. This sequence originates from a person aged 18 to 59 who received the Ad26.COV2.S COVID-19 vaccine or a placebo. The starting material was peripheral blood, obtained in a trial of Ad26.COV2.S vaccine versus placebo.

The CDR3: CASSLYPWGGTSDSFPGTGELFF. In DNA form, the CDR3 reads TGTGCCAGCAGCCTGTACCCCTGGGGAGGGACTAGCGATTCCTTCCCCGGAACCGGGGAGCTGTTTTTT. The rearrangement links TRBV4-2 to TRBJ2-2, with 10 bases identical to TRBD2. V lost 4 bases, J lost 5 bases, and 28 bases stayed unmatched. Germline CDR1 LGHNA, CDR2 YNFKEQ. CDR3 length: 23 amino acids.